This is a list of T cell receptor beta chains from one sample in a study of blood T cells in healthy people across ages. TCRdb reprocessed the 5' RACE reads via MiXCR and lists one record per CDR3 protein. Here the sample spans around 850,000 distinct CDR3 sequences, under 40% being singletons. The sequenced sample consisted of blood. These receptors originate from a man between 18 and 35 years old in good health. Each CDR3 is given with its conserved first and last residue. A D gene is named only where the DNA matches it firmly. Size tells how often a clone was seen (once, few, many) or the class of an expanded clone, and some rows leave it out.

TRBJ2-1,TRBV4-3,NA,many,CASSPDHGVAGNEQFF,TGCGCCAGCAGCCCTGATCACGGGGTGGCGGGCAATGAGCAGTTCTTC
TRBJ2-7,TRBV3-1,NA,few,CASSLREGRAYEQYF,TGTGCCAGCAGCCTCCGCGAGGGGCGCGCCTACGAGCAGTACTTC
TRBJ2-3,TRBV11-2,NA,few,CASSLDFRDNPAADTQYF,TGTGCCAGCAGCTTAGATTTCCGGGACAACCCCGCAGCAGATACGCAGTATTTT
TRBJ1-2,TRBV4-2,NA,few,CASSQGDFYGYTF,TGTGCCAGCAGCCAGGGGGACTTCTATGGCTACACCTTC
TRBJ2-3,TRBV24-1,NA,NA,CATSDSLLGRSTDTQYF,TGTGCCACCAGTGACTCACTTCTAGGCCGGAGCACAGATACGCAGTATTTT
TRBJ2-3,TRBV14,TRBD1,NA,CASSVNRGDTQYF,TGTGCCAGCAGCGTCAACAGGGGAGATACGCAGTATTTT
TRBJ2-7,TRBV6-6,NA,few,CASSYDPRSYEQYF,TGTGCCAGCAGTTACGATCCCAGGAGCTACGAGCAGTACTTC
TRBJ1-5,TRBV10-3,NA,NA,CATRPDSNQPQHF,TGTGCCACCCGCCCGGATAGCAATCAGCCCCAGCATTTT
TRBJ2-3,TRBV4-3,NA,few,CASSRYARDTQYF,TGCGCCAGCAGCCGCTATGCCCGGGATACGCAGTATTTT
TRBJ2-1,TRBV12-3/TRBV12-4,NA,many,CASNFVGGSDNEQFF,TGTGCCAGCAATTTTGTCGGGGGTTCGGACAATGAGCAGTTCTTC
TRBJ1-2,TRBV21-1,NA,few,CARNGSGYTF,TGTGCCAGAAACGGCTCTGGCTACACCTTC
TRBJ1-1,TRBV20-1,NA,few,CSASEGRAYTEAFF,TGCAGTGCTAGCGAGGGCAGGGCTTACACTGAAGCTTTCTTT
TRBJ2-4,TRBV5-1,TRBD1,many,CASSLDRGKNIQYF,TGCGCCAGCAGCTTGGACAGGGGAAAAAACATTCAGTACTTC
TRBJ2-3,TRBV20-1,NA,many,CSARGTSTDTQYF,TGCAGTGCTAGAGGGACTTCCACAGATACGCAGTATTTT
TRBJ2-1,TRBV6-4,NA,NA,CASSQGTGTNEQFF,TGTGCCAGCAGCCAAGGAACAGGGACCAATGAGCAGTTCTTC
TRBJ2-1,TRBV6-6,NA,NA,CASSYSRTWGNEQFF,TGTGCCAGCAGTTACTCGAGGACTTGGGGAAATGAGCAGTTCTTC
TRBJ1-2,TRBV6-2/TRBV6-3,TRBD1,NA,CANCPDRVRNYGYTF,TGTGCCAACTGCCCCGACAGGGTTCGCAACTATGGCTACACCTTC
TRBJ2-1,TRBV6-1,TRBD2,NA,CASSSTSGRSNEQFF,TGTGCCAGCAGCTCGACTAGCGGTCGGTCCAATGAGCAGTTCTTC
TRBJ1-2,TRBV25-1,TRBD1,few,CASSLRDRIGYTF,TGTGCCAGCAGCCTCCGGGACAGAATTGGCTACACCTTC
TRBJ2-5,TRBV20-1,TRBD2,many,CSARLAEEYQETQYF,TGCAGTGCGCGACTAGCGGAAGAGTACCAAGAGACCCAGTACTTC
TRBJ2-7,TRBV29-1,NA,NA,CSVEIGGIVRYEQYF,TGCAGCGTTGAAATCGGCGGGATAGTTAGATACGAGCAGTACTTC
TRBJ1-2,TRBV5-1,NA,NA,CASSSNTGSRGYGYTF,TGCGCCAGCAGCTCAAATACAGGGAGCCGTGGCTATGGCTACACCTTC
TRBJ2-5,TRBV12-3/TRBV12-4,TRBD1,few,CASIVDRSNEQYF,TGTGCCAGCATCGTGGACAGGAGCAATGAGCAGTACTTC